This T cell receptor beta chain was sequenced for a study of T cell responses to AZD1222 COVID-19 vaccine. General study points: Among the donors, most were white British and more were female, and clonal diversity was possibly underestimated.

Worth noting for this clone: Its antigen is unknown.

The CDR3 runs 16 residues. With 6 bases removed from V and 3 bases from J, the gap between germline ends came to 15 bases. Per the germline V gene, CDR1 is SNHLY and CDR2 is FYNNEI. TCRdb's table, derived via immunoSEQ multiplex PCR, lists solely in-frame clones and lacks some. This table holds 90,000 to 120,000 clones, roughly 86% found once. The clonotype comes from an adult who received the MenACWY meningococcal vaccine as a control. Here the sequenced sample was peripheral blood, taken 28 days after the second dose of the MenACWY control vaccine. V and J are TRBV2 and TRBJ2-6; a possible D gene is TRBD1 (6 bases). CDR3 in DNA: TGTGCCAGCAGGAATGCAGGGGCCGTTGGGGCCAACGTCCTGACTTTC. It translates to CASRNAGAVGANVLTF.